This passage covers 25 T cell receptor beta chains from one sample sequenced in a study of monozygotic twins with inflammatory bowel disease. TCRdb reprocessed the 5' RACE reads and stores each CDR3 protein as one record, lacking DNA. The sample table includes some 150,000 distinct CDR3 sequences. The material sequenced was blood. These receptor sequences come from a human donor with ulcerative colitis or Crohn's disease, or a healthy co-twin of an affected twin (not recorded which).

The chain's CDR3 is CASRPRGQKKSNYGYTF. This sequence joins TRBV7-9 and TRBJ1-2; TCRdb designates TRBD1, a call that cannot be tested without DNA. Germline V gives CDR1 SEHNR, CDR2 FQNEAQ (reference sequence). CDR3 length: 17 amino acids.

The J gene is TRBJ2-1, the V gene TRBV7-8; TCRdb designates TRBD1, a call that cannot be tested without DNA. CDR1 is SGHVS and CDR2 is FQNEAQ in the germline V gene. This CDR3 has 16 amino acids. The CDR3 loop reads CASSLKRTGTYNEQFF.

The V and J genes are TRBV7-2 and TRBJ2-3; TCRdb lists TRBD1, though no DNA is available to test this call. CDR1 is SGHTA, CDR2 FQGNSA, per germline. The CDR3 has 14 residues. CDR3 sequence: CASSSYPGTDTQYF. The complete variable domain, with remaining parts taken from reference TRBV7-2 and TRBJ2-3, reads GAGVSQSPSNKVTEKGKDVELRCDPISGHTALYWYRQSLGQGLEFLIYFQGNSAPDKSGLPSDRFSAERTGGSVSTLTIQRTQQEDSAVYLCASSSYPGTDTQYFGPGTRLTVL.

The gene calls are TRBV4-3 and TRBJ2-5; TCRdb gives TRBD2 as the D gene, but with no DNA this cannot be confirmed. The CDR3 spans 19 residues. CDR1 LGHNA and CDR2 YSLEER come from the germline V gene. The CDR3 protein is CASSPEGLAGEGLQETQYF.

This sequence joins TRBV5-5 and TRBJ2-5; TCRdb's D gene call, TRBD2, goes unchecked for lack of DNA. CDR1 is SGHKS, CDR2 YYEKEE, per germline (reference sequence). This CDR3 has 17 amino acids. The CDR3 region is CASSLAGLAGGLETQYF.

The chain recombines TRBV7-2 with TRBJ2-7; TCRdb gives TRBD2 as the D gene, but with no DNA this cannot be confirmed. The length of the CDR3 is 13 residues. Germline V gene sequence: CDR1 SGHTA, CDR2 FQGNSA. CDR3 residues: CASSPGGLDEQYF.

CDR3 protein: CASSSQGLAGELFF. The J gene is TRBJ2-2, the V gene TRBV5-1; no DNA is available, so the TRBD1 call from TCRdb remains unchecked. The germline V gene has CDR1 SGHRS and CDR2 YFSETQ. This CDR3 has 14 amino acids.

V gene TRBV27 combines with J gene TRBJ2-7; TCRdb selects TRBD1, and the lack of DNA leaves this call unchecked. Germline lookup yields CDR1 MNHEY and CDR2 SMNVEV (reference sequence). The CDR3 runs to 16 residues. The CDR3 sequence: CASSPSRGLTSYEQYF.

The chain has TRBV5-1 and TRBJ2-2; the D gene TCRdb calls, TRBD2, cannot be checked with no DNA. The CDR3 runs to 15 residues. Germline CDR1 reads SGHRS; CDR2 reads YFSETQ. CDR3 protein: CASSGGLPNTGELFF.

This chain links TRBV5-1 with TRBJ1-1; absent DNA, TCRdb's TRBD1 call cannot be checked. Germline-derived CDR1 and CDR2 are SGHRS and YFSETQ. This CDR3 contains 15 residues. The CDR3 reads CASSLSGKGDTEAFF.

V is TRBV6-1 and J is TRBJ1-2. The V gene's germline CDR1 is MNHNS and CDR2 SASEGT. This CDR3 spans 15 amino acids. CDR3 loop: CASSGTGPSLYGYTF.

CDR3 region: CASSFLQGANGELFF. The V and J genes are TRBV7-3 and TRBJ2-2; as DNA is missing, the TRBD1 call by TCRdb cannot be tested. This CDR3 is built from 15 residues. Germline V gives CDR1 SGHTA, CDR2 FQGTGA.

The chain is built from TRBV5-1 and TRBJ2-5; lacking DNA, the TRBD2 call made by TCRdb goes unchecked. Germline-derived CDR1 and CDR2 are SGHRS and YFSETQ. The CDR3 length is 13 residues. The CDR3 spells CASKTTSEETQYF.

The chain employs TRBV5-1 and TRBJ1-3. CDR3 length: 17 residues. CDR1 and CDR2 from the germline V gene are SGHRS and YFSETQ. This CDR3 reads CASSTDSFSSSGNTIYF.

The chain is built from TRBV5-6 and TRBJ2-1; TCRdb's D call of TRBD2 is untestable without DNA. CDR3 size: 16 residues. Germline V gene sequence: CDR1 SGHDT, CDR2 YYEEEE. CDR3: CASSLETSGSANEQFF.

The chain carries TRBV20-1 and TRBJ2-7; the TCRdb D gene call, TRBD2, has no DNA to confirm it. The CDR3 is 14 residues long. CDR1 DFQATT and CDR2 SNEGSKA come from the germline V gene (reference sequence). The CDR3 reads CSASGLAGAGEQYF.

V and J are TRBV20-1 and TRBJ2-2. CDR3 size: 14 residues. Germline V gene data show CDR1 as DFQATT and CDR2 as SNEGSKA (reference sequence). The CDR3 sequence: CSASHLADTGELFF.

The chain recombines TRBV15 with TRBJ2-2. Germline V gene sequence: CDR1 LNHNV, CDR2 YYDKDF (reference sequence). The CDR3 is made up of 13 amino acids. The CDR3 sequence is CATRQDHTGELFF.

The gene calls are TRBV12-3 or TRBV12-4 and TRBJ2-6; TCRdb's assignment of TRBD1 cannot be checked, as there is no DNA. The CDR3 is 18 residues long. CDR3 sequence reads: CASRPKQGTSSGANVLTF.

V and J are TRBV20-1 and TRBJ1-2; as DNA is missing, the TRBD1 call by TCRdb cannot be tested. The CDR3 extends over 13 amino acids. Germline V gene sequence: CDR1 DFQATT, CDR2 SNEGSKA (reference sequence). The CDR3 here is CSAITGAARGYTF.

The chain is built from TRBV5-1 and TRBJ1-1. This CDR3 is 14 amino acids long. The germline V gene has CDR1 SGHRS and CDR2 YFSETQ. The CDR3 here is CASSFREGDTEAFF.

The chain's CDR3 is CASRGGGSYNEQFF. V gene TRBV28 combines with J gene TRBJ2-1. The CDR3 runs 14 residues. Germline V gene data show CDR1 as MDHEN and CDR2 as SYDVKM.

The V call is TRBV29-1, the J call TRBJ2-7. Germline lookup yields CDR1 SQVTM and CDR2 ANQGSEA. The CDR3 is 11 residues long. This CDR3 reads CSVLRSYEQYF.

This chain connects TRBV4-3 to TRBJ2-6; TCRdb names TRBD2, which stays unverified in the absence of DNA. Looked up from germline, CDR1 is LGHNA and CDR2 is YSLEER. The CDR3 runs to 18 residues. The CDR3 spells CASSQDPAVGSGANVLTF.

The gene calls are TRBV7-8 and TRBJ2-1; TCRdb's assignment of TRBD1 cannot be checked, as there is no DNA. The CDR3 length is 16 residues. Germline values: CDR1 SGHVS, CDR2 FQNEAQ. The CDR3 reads CASSPRDIGGHNEQFF.